These 22 T cell receptor beta chains were all obtained from the same sample, sequenced in a study of cytomegalovirus exposure and HLA in healthy donors. Sequencing was performed with immunoSEQ multiplex PCR; in TCRdb, only in-frame clones are kept and a portion is missing. This table has tens of thousands of clones, approximately 95% appearing once. Material for sequencing was PBMCs. The receptor set was obtained from a woman in her thirties in good health and CMV-seropositive.

The gene calls are TRBV11-3 and TRBJ2-1, with D possibly TRBD1 on 6 matching bases. In germline, CDR1 is SGHNT, CDR2 YENEEA. This CDR3 is 15 amino acids long. The V end was cut by 0 bases, the J end by 3 bases, with 9 bases between. CDR3 loop: CASSLDGTSYNEQFF. The CDR3 nucleotides read TGTGCCAGCAGCTTAGATGGGACAAGCTACAATGAGCAGTTCTTC.

The chain combines TRBV5-1 with TRBJ2-7, with D hard to call. Trimming pared 4 bases from V and 2 bases from J, leaving 13 bases between. The CDR3 is 14 amino acids. CDR1 and CDR2 (germline): SGHRS, YFSETQ. The CDR3 DNA reads TGCGCCAGCAGCCCCCCAACGGGTACCTACGAGCAGTACTTC. Translation: CASSPPTGTYEQYF.

The V and J genes are TRBV5-4 and TRBJ2-7, with D tentatively TRBD1 (6 bases). The ends were cut back, 3 bases at V and 4 bases at J, with 14 bases in the middle. CDR1 SGHNT and CDR2 YYREEE come from the germline V gene (reference sequence). There are 14 residues in the CDR3. In DNA, the CDR3 is TGTGCCAGCAGCTGGGGGCCCTTTACGTACGAGCAGTACTTC. This codes for CASSWGPFTYEQYF.

V gene TRBV4-1 combines with J gene TRBJ1-1; weak D call: TRBD1 (6 bases). Germline CDR1 MGHRA, CDR2 YSYEKL. With 1 base removed from V and 6 bases from J, the gap between germline ends came to 15 bases. The CDR3 spans 15 residues. Here the CDR3 DNA reads TGCGCCAGCAGCCAAGGCTATCTACCAGGGGCTGAAGCTTTCTTT. It codes for CASSQGYLPGAEAFF.

V is TRBV7-7 and J is TRBJ2-1; TRBD2 matches 7 bases. The V gene's germline CDR1 is SSHAT and CDR2 FNYEAQ (reference sequence). Trimming cost V 5 bases and J 8 bases; bases outside gene matches: 12. CDR3 length: 15 residues. CDR3 in amino acids: CASSPLAGRGHEQFF. DNA for the CDR3: TGTGCCAGCAGCCCTTTAGCGGGCCGGGGCCATGAGCAGTTCTTC.

This chain uses TRBV4-3 with TRBJ2-3; 9 bases fit TRBD2. J gave up 6 bases and V 0 bases, and 13 bases lay outside the gene matches. Per germline, CDR1 LGHNA and CDR2 YSLEER. This CDR3 is built from 18 residues. Here the CDR3 DNA reads TGCGCCAGCAGCCAAGAGGCCGCGGCGGGGGGGAATGAGGATACGCAGTATTTT. Translation gives CASSQEAAAGGNEDTQYF.

J is TRBJ2-7 and V is TRBV15; 10 bases match TRBD1. V gave up 1 base and J gave up 3 bases; unmatched junction bases: 9. From germline, CDR1 is LNHNV and CDR2 YYDKDF (reference sequence). The CDR3 sequence is 17 residues long. The CDR3 here is CATSRGVETGGFYEQYF. The CDR3 coding sequence is TGTGCCACCAGCAGAGGGGTCGAGACAGGGGGCTTCTACGAGCAGTACTTC.

This chain links TRBV4-3 with TRBJ2-3; 7 nucleotides match TRBD2. With 1 base clipped from V and 5 bases from J, the junction kept 9 bases outside the gene matches. The CDR3 totals 16 residues. Per the germline V gene, CDR1 is LGHNA and CDR2 is YSLEER. For the CDR3, the DNA is TGCGCCAGCAGCCAAGGGGGGGGTATCGGTGGAGATACGCAGTATTTT. Translating it yields CASSQGGGIGGDTQYF.

J is TRBJ2-1 and V is TRBV18; 11 positions match TRBD2. Per the germline V gene, CDR1 is KGHSH and CDR2 is LQKENI. Trimming removed 3 bases from V and 8 bases from J; junction bases left unmatched: 12. CDR3 length: 17 amino acids. This chain's CDR3 is CASSPPQRLAGLHEQFF. The CDR3 DNA reads as TGTGCCAGCTCACCCCCACAGAGACTAGCGGGATTGCATGAGCAGTTCTTC.

V usage is TRBV4-3 and J usage is TRBJ2-3; D is unclear. The CDR3 length is 15 residues. Germline values: CDR1 LGHNA, CDR2 YSLEER. V was shortened by 0 bases and J by 0 bases, with 7 bases between the two germline ends. The CDR3 DNA sequence: TGCGCCAGCAGCCAAGATGCGACTAGCACAGATACGCAGTATTTT. Amino acids: CASSQDATSTDTQYF.

The V call is TRBV5-8, the J call TRBJ1-2, with 9 bases that match TRBD1. V shed 4 bases, J shed 5 bases, and the junction held 9 bases outside the gene matches. The CDR3 covers 15 residues. Germline V gene lookup returns CDR1 SGHTS and CDR2 YDEGEE. The DNA of the CDR3 is TGTGCCAGCAGCGTCCGGGACAGGGTGTCGTATGGCTACACCTTC. This sequence encodes CASSVRDRVSYGYTF.

The CDR3 DNA follows: TGTGCCAGCAGCGAGGCGAGGACTACCTATGGCTACACCTTC. Translation gives CASSEARTTYGYTF. V gene TRBV6-5 combines with J gene TRBJ1-2; D gene ambiguous. Trimming removed 6 bases at V and 4 bases at J, with 15 bases between. Germline CDR1 is MNHEY and CDR2 is SVGAGI. The CDR3 totals 14 residues.

In DNA, the CDR3 is TGTGCCAGCAGACAGGGGTGGGGTCAGCCCCAGCATTTT. This encodes CASRQGWGQPQHF. The chain links TRBV6-5 to TRBJ1-5, with 7 bases identical to TRBD1. The CDR3 loop spans 13 amino acids. V gave up 6 bases and J gave up 6 bases; unmatched junction bases: 5. CDR1 is MNHEY, CDR2 SVGAGI, per germline.

The CDR3: CASSLAGGHRDTQYF. In DNA, the CDR3 is TGTGCCAGCAGCTTAGCGGGAGGGCATAGAGATACGCAGTATTTT. The chain employs TRBV7-6 and TRBJ2-3, with TRBD2 matching over 7 bases. Germline CDR1 reads SGHVS; CDR2 reads FNYEAQ. With V trimmed by 0 bases and J by 5 bases, 5 bases remained unmatched. This CDR3 spans 15 amino acids.

The rearrangement uses TRBV5-5 and TRBJ2-7; no reliable D call. CDR1 is SGHKS, CDR2 YYEKEE, per germline (reference sequence). V lost 5 bases and J lost 0, with 9 bases in between. CDR3 length: 13 amino acids. CDR3 in DNA: TGTGCCAGCAGTCATACACCCTCCTACGAGCAGTACTTC. Translated: CASSHTPSYEQYF.

The chain employs TRBV12-5 and TRBJ2-7; D not certain. The CDR3 length is 12 residues. The V and J ends lost 2 bases and 3 bases respectively, with 5 bases between them. The germline CDR1 and CDR2 sequences are LGHNT and FRNRAP. CDR3 sequence reads: CASGLSIYEQYF. The CDR3 coding sequence is TGTGCTAGTGGTTTGTCAATCTACGAGCAGTACTTC. The whole variable domain, remainder taken from reference TRBV12-5 and TRBJ2-7, is DARVTQTPRHKVTEMGQEVTMRCQPILGHNTVFWYRQTMMQGLELLAYFRNRAPLDDSGMPKDRFSAEMPDATLATLKIQPSEPRDSAVYFCASGLSIYEQYFGPGTRLTVT.

CDR3 DNA sequence: TGTGCCAGCTTAAGGGAGGGGAATGAGCAGTTCTTC. Translation: CASLREGNEQFF. The rearrangement links TRBV7-9 to TRBJ2-1, with 7 bases identical to TRBD2. The germline V gene encodes CDR1 SEHNR and CDR2 FQNEAQ (reference sequence). V was pared by 8 bases and J by 7 bases, with 5 bases of the junction left unmatched. The CDR3 runs to 12 residues. The whole variable domain, filled in from reference TRBV7-9 and TRBJ2-1, reads DTGVSQNPRHKITKRGQNVTFRCDPISEHNRLYWYRQTLGQGPEFLTYFQNEAQLEKSRLLSDRFSAERPKGSFSTLEIQRTEQGDSAMYLCASLREGNEQFFGPGTRLTVL.

The J gene is TRBJ2-7, the V gene TRBV29-1, with D possibly TRBD2 on 6 matching bases. Germline V gene data show CDR1 as SQVTM and CDR2 as ANQGSEA. V was clipped by 3 bases and J by 3 bases, with 12 bases between them. The CDR3 is 13 residues long. CDR3 DNA: TGCAGCGTTGACGTGGCTAGCGTCTACGAGCAGTACTTC. It is translated as CSVDVASVYEQYF.

J is TRBJ2-3 and V is TRBV7-9; 8 bases map to TRBD2. The CDR3 has 16 residues. Trimming at V came to 2 bases and at J to 1 base, leaving 5 bases not matched to a gene. Germline V CDR1 and CDR2: SEHNR, FQNEAQ (reference sequence). The CDR3 region is CASSLSMTSGTDTQYF. In DNA, the CDR3 is TGTGCCAGCAGCTTATCAATGACTAGCGGCACAGATACGCAGTATTTT.

V and J are TRBV5-1 and TRBJ2-7, with TRBD2 matching 14 bases. Germline-derived CDR1 and CDR2 are SGHRS and YFSETQ. J was trimmed by 1 base and V by 0 bases; bases with no gene match: 6. This CDR3 is 18 amino acids long. The CDR3 region is CASSLGLAGGRNSYEQYF. In DNA form, the CDR3 reads TGCGCCAGCAGCTTGGGACTAGCGGGAGGGCGAAATTCCTACGAGCAGTACTTC.

This clone was seen more than once but under ten times. The gene calls are TRBV18 and TRBJ1-1; D unclear. Germline CDR1 KGHSH, CDR2 LQKENI. The CDR3 sequence is 13 residues long. V was cut by 4 bases and J by 5 bases, with 11 bases left in between. DNA for the CDR3: TGTGCCAGCTCACAGAAGCGGGAGACTGAAGCTTTCTTT. This encodes CASSQKRETEAFF.

In regard to this clone: This CDR3 is also generated by other DNA sequences in the sample. The chain joins TRBV4-3 to TRBJ2-7; a weak D match, TRBD2 (5 bases). Germline values: CDR1 LGHNA, CDR2 YSLEER. The CDR3 has 13 residues. The ends were cut back, 0 bases at V and 4 bases at J, with 7 bases in the middle. In DNA form, the CDR3 reads TGCGCCAGCAGCCAAGATCGAGGGTACGAGCAGTACTTC. Residues: CASSQDRGYEQYF.